This T cell receptor (beta chain) was recorded in a study of Graves' ophthalmopathy and Graves' hyperthyroidism. Many counts were recorded for this clonotype. The germline gives CDR1 SGHTS, CDR2 YDEGEE. CDR3 length equals 12 residues. Trimming pared 7 bases from V and 3 bases from J, leaving 8 bases between. Amplification of the TCR beta CDR3 regions used RNA transcripts (as template). HTBI-primed RT-PCR formed the first round, and a multiplex PCR formed the second. Each CDR3 protein gets one entry after TCRdb re-called the multiplex PCR reads with MiXCR. The sample yields 660,000 or so distinct CDR3 sequences, approximately 39% seen once.

This rearrangement joins TRBV5-8 to TRBJ1-3; TRBD1 might be the D (5 bases). This clonotype originated in an adult man with Graves' ophthalmopathy. The sequenced sample consisted of peripheral blood. The CDR3: CASGTSGNTIYF. CDR3 bases: TGTGCCAGCGGGACGAGTGGAAACACCATATATTTT. Filled out from reference TRBV5-8 and TRBJ1-3, the complete variable domain reads EAGVTQSPTHLIKTRGQQATLRCSPISGHTSVYWYQQALGLGLQFLLWYDEGEERNRGNFPPRFSGRQFPNYSSELNVNALELEDSALYLCASGTSGNTIYFGEGSWLTVV.